This is a list of T cell receptor beta chains from one sample in a study of blood T cell repertoires in COVID-19. Libraries were prepared by immunoSEQ multiplex PCR; TCRdb keeps only in-frame clonotypes and omits some of them. The table has under 150,000 clones, almost 85% seen once. Sequencing was performed on PBMCs or T cells enriched from blood (not recorded which). The source is a man aged 40-49 years with acute COVID-19. The CDR3 runs from the conserved cysteine through the conserved F or W. The order of the fields is clone size, J gene, D gene, V gene, CDR3 protein, CDR3 DNA. A D gene is named only where the DNA matches it firmly. Size is omitted from some rows. Given values are once, few, many or a class for expanded clones.

>few|TRBJ1-1|TRBD1|TRBV18
CASSPSGTGGDPSEAFF
TGTGCCAGCTCACCCTCCGGGACAGGGGGCGATCCCTCTGAAGCTTTCTTT
>few|TRBJ2-7|TRBD2|TRBV5-1
CASSLTSGAYYEQYF
TGCGCCAGCAGCTTAACTAGCGGGGCATACTACGAGCAGTACTTC
>NA|TRBJ1-5|NA|TRBV7-2
CASSLASSGANQPQHF
TGTGCCAGCAGCTTAGCTTCATCAGGGGCCAATCAGCCCCAGCATTTT
>NA|TRBJ2-2|NA|TRBV5-4
CASSFPGRQNTGELFF
TGTGCCAGCAGCTTTCCAGGGCGACAGAACACCGGGGAGCTGTTTTTT
>NA|TRBJ2-7|NA|TRBV6-1
CASGVGSQREQYF
TGTGCCAGCGGGGTAGGGTCCCAGCGGGAGCAGTACTTC
>NA|TRBJ1-5|NA|TRBV5-8
CASSLRQVNQPQHF
TGTGCCAGCAGCTTAAGGCAGGTCAATCAGCCCCAGCATTTT
>NA|TRBJ2-5|TRBD1|TRBV7-2
CASSLDRTGGVGTQYF
TGTGCCAGCAGCTTAGACCGGACAGGGGGCGTCGGGACCCAGTACTTC
>NA|TRBJ1-2|TRBD1|TRBV30
CAWLGGQGNYGYTF
TGTGCCTGGCTGGGTGGACAGGGGAACTATGGCTACACCTTC
>once|TRBJ2-3|TRBD2|TRBV3-1/TRBV3-2
CASSQRGTSADTQYF
TGTGCCAGCAGCCAACGGGGGACTAGCGCAGATACGCAGTATTTT
>NA|TRBJ1-6|NA|TRBV7-2
CASRAGPNSPLHF
TGTGCCAGCCGCGCGGGCCCGAATTCACCCCTCCACTTT
>NA|TRBJ2-1|NA|TRBV6-1
CASSEYRYNEQFF
TGTGCCAGCAGTGAATACAGATACAATGAGCAGTTCTTC
>NA|TRBJ2-7|TRBD2|TRBV4-3
CASSQDILAGAEQYF
TGCGCCAGCAGCCAAGATATCCTAGCGGGAGCCGAGCAGTACTTC
>NA|TRBJ2-3|TRBD2|TRBV3-1/TRBV3-2
CASSQETERGPTDTQYF
TGTGCCAGCAGCCAAGAAACGGAGCGGGGGCCCACAGATACGCAGTATTTT
>NA|TRBJ2-7|NA|TRBV7-9
CASSLVASSYEQYF
TGTGCCAGCAGCTTAGTGGCTAGCAGCTACGAGCAGTACTTC
>NA|TRBJ1-4|NA|TRBV5-1
CASSFNDPREVFF
TGCGCCAGCAGCTTCAACGACCCCCGAGAGGTGTTTTTT
>NA|TRBJ2-1|NA|TRBV3-1/TRBV3-2
CASRPRVASYNEQFF
TGTGCCAGCAGACCCCGGGTAGCCTCCTACAATGAGCAGTTCTTC
>NA|TRBJ1-6|NA|TRBV30
CAWNRRGNSPLHF
TGTGCCTGGAATCGAAGGGGGAATTCACCCCTCCACTTT
>NA|TRBJ1-4|NA|TRBV5-1
CASSLGELQGKLFF
TGCGCCAGCAGCTTGGGGGAGCTTCAGGGGAAACTGTTTTTT
>NA|TRBJ2-2|TRBD1|TRBV9
CASSSGQGASTGELFF
TGTGCCAGCAGCTCCGGACAGGGGGCCAGCACCGGGGAGCTGTTTTTT
>NA|TRBJ2-5|NA|TRBV5-1
CASSPQGWQETQYF
TGCGCCAGCAGCCCTCAGGGGTGGCAAGAGACCCAGTACTTC
>NA|TRBJ2-1|NA|TRBV24-1
CATSGSSYNEQFF
TGTGCCACCAGTGGGAGCTCCTACAATGAGCAGTTCTTC
>NA|TRBJ2-7|TRBD2|TRBV11-2
CASSFPSGVEEQYF
TGTGCCAGCAGCTTTCCTAGCGGAGTGGAAGAGCAGTACTTC
>few|TRBJ1-2|TRBD1|TRBV15
CATDPGQGADYGYTF
TGTGCCACCGATCCGGGACAGGGTGCGGATTATGGCTACACCTTC
>NA|TRBJ2-2|NA|TRBV28
CASSLVSLGELFF
TGTGCCAGCAGTTTAGTTAGTCTTGGGGAGCTGTTTTTT
>NA|TRBJ1-1|NA|TRBV7-2
CASSQGQREAFF
TGTGCCAGCAGCCAAGGACAACGCGAAGCTTTCTTT
>few|TRBJ1-6|NA|TRBV7-2
CASSVVNSPLHF
TGTGCCAGCAGCGTCGTTAATTCACCCCTCCACTTT
>once|TRBJ1-2|TRBD1|TRBV4-1
CASSQDQSGTAYGYTF
TGCGCCAGCAGCCAAGACCAATCCGGGACAGCCTATGGCTACACCTTC
>NA|TRBJ2-7|NA|TRBV13
CASSLGGGGYEQYF
TGTGCCAGCAGCTTAGGGGGGGGAGGCTACGAGCAGTACTTC
>NA|TRBJ2-2|NA|TRBV28
CASSLSGAGYGGELFF
TGTGCCAGCAGTTTGTCCGGGGCGGGATATGGCGGGGAGCTGTTTTTT
>NA|TRBJ2-7|TRBD2|TRBV19
CASSIDSGRGEQYF
TGTGCCAGTAGTATAGATAGCGGGAGAGGCGAGCAGTACTTC
>NA|TRBJ2-2|TRBD2|TRBV5-1
CASSSGTSGRGTGELFF
TGCGCCAGCAGCTCCGGGACTAGCGGGAGGGGCACCGGGGAGCTGTTTTTT
>NA|TRBJ2-1|NA|TRBV29-1
CSGLKSSYNEQFF
TGCAGCGGACTCAAGAGCTCCTACAATGAGCAGTTCTTC
>NA|TRBJ2-7|NA|TRBV20-1
CSASWRASYEQYF
TGCAGTGCTAGTTGGCGGGCCTCCTACGAGCAGTACTTC
>NA|TRBJ2-7|TRBD2|TRBV29-1
CSVPGLAGEEQYF
TGCAGCGTCCCGGGACTAGCGGGAGAAGAGCAGTACTTC
>NA|TRBJ2-1|TRBD2|TRBV19
CASKLRDYNNEQFF
TGTGCCAGTAAACTCCGGGACTATAACAATGAGCAGTTCTTC
>NA|TRBJ1-5|NA|TRBV4-1
CASSQTGRQPQHF
TGCGCCAGCAGCCAAACAGGGCGTCAGCCCCAGCATTTT
>NA|TRBJ1-5|NA|TRBV4-3
CASSLLRDKNQPQHF
TGCGCCAGCAGTCTCTTGAGGGACAAGAATCAGCCCCAGCATTTT
>NA|TRBJ2-3|NA|TRBV11-2
CASSDRDTDTQYF
TGTGCCAGCTCTGACCGGGACACAGATACGCAGTATTTT
>NA|TRBJ2-1|NA|TRBV25-1
CASSENSRPYNEQFF
TGTGCCAGCAGTGAAAACAGCCGGCCCTACAATGAGCAGTTCTTC
>NA|TRBJ1-1|NA|TRBV5-6
CASSLGGRVNTEAFF
TGTGCCAGCAGCTTGGGAGGGCGGGTGAACACTGAAGCTTTCTTT
>once|TRBJ1-5|TRBD1|TRBV20-1
CSASLPRGGSPNQPQHF
TGCAGTGCTAGTCTACCAAGAGGGGGCTCCCCTAATCAGCCCCAGCATTTT
>NA|TRBJ2-7|NA|TRBV7-6
CASSLVYGRSGSYEQYF
TGTGCCAGCAGCTTAGTCTATGGGCGCAGCGGCTCCTACGAGCAGTACTTC
>NA|TRBJ1-1|NA|TRBV30
CAWGTLNTEAFF
TGTGCCTGGGGGACACTGAACACTGAAGCTTTCTTT
>NA|TRBJ2-5|NA|TRBV7-6
CASSPLGEVETQYF
TGTGCCAGCAGCCCCCTTGGGGAGGTAGAGACCCAGTACTTC